This T cell receptor beta chain originates from a study of blood T cells in healthy people across ages. This clonotype was picked up a small number of times. The germline V gene has CDR1 SQVTM and CDR2 ANQGSEA. The CDR3 is made up of 12 amino acids. V gave up 4 bases and J gave up 6 bases; unmatched junction bases: 5. A sample-barcoded 5' primer and a J-beta primer mix were used in a second PCR of roughly 6 to 11 cycles. MiXCR, run by TCRdb on the 5' RACE reads, gives a single entry per CDR3 protein. The top ten hold 22% of the sample, which has some 730,000 distinct CDR3 sequences, about 24% seen once.

The sample was blood. The origin of this receptor is a man aged 70 or older in good health. The chain recombines TRBV29-1 with TRBJ1-2; 7 bases match TRBD1. The CDR3 DNA follows: TGCAGCGTTGGGTCCGGGACAGATGGCTACACCTTC. This translates into CSVGSGTDGYTF.